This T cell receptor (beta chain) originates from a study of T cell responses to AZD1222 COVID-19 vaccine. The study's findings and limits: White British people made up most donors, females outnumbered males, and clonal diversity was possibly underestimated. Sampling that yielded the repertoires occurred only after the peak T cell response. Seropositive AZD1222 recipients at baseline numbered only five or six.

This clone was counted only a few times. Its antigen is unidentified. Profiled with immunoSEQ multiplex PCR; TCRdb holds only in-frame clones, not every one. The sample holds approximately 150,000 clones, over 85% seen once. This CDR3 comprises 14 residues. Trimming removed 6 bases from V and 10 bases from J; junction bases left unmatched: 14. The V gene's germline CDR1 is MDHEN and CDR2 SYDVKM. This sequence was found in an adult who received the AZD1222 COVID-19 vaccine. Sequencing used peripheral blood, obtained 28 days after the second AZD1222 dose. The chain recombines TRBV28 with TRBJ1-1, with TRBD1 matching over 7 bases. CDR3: CASRLQGPLKGAFF. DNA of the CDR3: TGTGCCAGCAGGTTACAGGGGCCGCTTAAGGGAGCTTTCTTT.